The 26 T cell receptor beta chains given below trace back to one sample, sequenced in a study of blood T cell repertoires in COVID-19. Only in-frame clones appear in the TCRdb table, and some are missing; sequencing was by immunoSEQ multiplex PCR. The sample has about 400,000 clones, approximately 85% seen once. Sequencing was done on a sample of PBMCs or T cells enriched from blood (not recorded which). All receptors come from a woman between 35 and 50 years old with acute COVID-19.

This chain links TRBV4-1 with TRBJ2-7; no firm D call. Trimming cost V 0 bases and J 5 bases, with 11 bases left between them. Germline V CDR1 and CDR2: MGHRA, YSYEKL. The CDR3 loop spans 14 amino acids. The CDR3 protein is CASSQEPPEHEQYF. The DNA of the CDR3 is TGCGCCAGCAGCCAAGAACCGCCCGAGCACGAGCAGTACTTC.

This clone was found a few times. V is TRBV27 and J is TRBJ1-6; D gene uncertain. Trimming shortened V by 8 bases and J by 4 bases, and 9 bases separated the two germline ends. Germline lookup yields CDR1 MNHEY and CDR2 SMNVEV (reference sequence). This CDR3 is 13 amino acids long. This chain's CDR3 is CASRSTYNSPLHF. The CDR3 nucleotides read TGTGCCAGCCGGAGCACTTATAATTCACCCCTCCACTTT.

The chain has TRBV6-5 and TRBJ1-1; tentatively, D is TRBD1 (5 bases). This CDR3 has 14 amino acids. Trimming left V 2 bases short and J 1 base short, with 8 bases between. Germline CDR1 and CDR2: MNHEY and SVGAGI. The CDR3 spells CASSYPGGNTEAFF. Written as DNA, the CDR3 is TGTGCCAGCAGTTACCCCGGGGGGAACACTGAAGCTTTCTTT.

The CDR3, as DNA: TGCGCCAGCAGCTCCGGGACAGGGATCAATGAGCAGTTCTTC. Its protein product is CASSSGTGINEQFF. V and J are TRBV5-1 and TRBJ2-1; 9 positions agree with TRBD1. Germline loops: CDR1 SGHRS, CDR2 YFSETQ. After removal of 3 bases from V and 6 bases from J, the junction contained 4 bases not matched to a gene. There are 14 residues in the CDR3.

This chain joins TRBV6-4 and TRBJ1-2; TRBD1 agrees at 7 bases. The CDR3 is made up of 15 amino acids. Germline CDR1 reads MRHNA; CDR2 reads SNTAGT. V dropped 5 bases and J dropped 5; count of bases not matched to a gene: 11. For the CDR3, the DNA is TGTGCCAGCAGTCCGGACGGGACAGCCTTTTATGGCTACACCTTC. Amino acid sequence: CASSPDGTAFYGYTF.

This clone was recorded once. The chain recombines TRBV14 with TRBJ1-6, with no clear D. This CDR3 contains 17 residues. Germline loops: CDR1 SGHDN, CDR2 FVKESK. V lost 1 base and J lost 10, with 20 bases in between. DNA for the CDR3: TGTGCCAGCAGCCAAGGGCCTATTAGAGGGAAAGGATCACCCCTCCACTTT. Protein sequence: CASSQGPIRGKGSPLHF.

The chain couples TRBV5-1 to TRBJ2-5; D may be TRBD1 (5 bases). Germline values: CDR1 SGHRS, CDR2 YFSETQ. CDR3 length: 14 amino acids. V dropped 6 bases and J dropped 4 bases, with 16 bases sitting between them. Here the CDR3 DNA reads TGCGCCAGCACGAACCCAGGGATGTTAGAGACCCAGTACTTC. Translating it yields CASTNPGMLETQYF.

Written as DNA, the CDR3 is TGTGCCACCAGTGAGAGTGGTCAGCCCCAGCATTTT. Encoded protein: CATSESGQPQHF. The V call is TRBV24-1, the J call TRBJ1-5, with no clear D. Germline V CDR1 and CDR2: KGHDR, SFDVKD. With 4 bases removed from V and 6 bases from J, the gap between germline ends came to 6 bases. The CDR3 has 12 residues.

The V gene is TRBV20-1, the J gene TRBJ2-5; TRBD1 agrees at 9 bases. This CDR3 comprises 16 residues. V shed 3 bases and J 5 bases; nucleotides not matched to a gene: 13. Germline V CDR1 and CDR2: DFQATT, SNEGSKA (reference sequence). The CDR3 DNA reads TGCAGTGCTAGTCCCGACTACAGGGGGCGTAAGGAGACCCAGTACTTC. Its translation: CSASPDYRGRKETQYF.

V is TRBV30 and J is TRBJ2-7, with D maybe TRBD2 (6 bases). V was cut by 7 bases and J by 6 bases, with 16 bases left in between. This CDR3 has 12 residues. Germline V lookup: CDR1 GTSNPN, CDR2 SVGIG (reference sequence). The CDR3 DNA sequence: TGTGCCTCAGACGTCCCGGGACTCGAGCAGTACTTC. Its protein is CASDVPGLEQYF.

The chain couples TRBV25-1 to TRBJ2-7; 10 positions match TRBD1. CDR3 length equals 15 residues. V lost 2 bases, J lost 11 bases, and 12 bases stayed unmatched. CDR1 MGHDK and CDR2 SYGVNS come from the germline V gene. This chain's CDR3 is CASSEGRGTGDLKYF. The CDR3, as DNA: TGTGCCAGCAGTGAAGGGAGGGGGACAGGGGACCTCAAGTACTTC.

The CDR3 loop reads CSASLGRGETQYF. The CDR3 region has the DNA TGCAGTGCTAGTCTGGGTCGGGGTGAGACCCAGTACTTC. V is TRBV20-1 and J is TRBJ2-5; D perhaps matches TRBD2 (5 bases). The germline CDR1 and CDR2 sequences are DFQATT and SNEGSKA (reference sequence). V was cut by 3 bases and J by 5 bases, with 13 bases left in between. There are 13 residues in the CDR3.

The CDR3 reads CASSRDRGHNEQFF. The CDR3 DNA reads TGTGCCAGCTCCCGGGACAGGGGGCACAATGAGCAGTTCTTC. This chain joins TRBV6-5 and TRBJ2-1; 12 nucleotides match TRBD1. Germline CDR1 and CDR2: MNHEY and SVGAGI. The trim removed 8 bases at V and 5 bases at J, leaving 4 bases unmatched. This CDR3 region has 14 residues.

This clone was detected only once. The J gene is TRBJ2-3, the V gene TRBV10-3; 11 bases are a match to TRBD2. This CDR3 contains 16 residues. Trimming cost V 4 bases and J 4 bases; bases outside gene matches: 7. Germline V lookup: CDR1 ENHRY, CDR2 SYGVKD. The CDR3 here is CAISVLAGGRSDTQYF. The CDR3 coding sequence is TGTGCCATCAGTGTGCTAGCGGGGGGCCGGTCAGATACGCAGTATTTT.

CDR3 amino acids: CASSPAQGALGKLFF. CDR3 coding DNA: TGCGCCAGCAGCCCAGCACAGGGGGCGTTAGGAAAACTGTTTTTT. The J gene is TRBJ1-4, the V gene TRBV4-1; 9 bases are a match to TRBD1. Trimming cost V 4 bases and J 10 bases; bases outside gene matches: 10. The CDR3 covers 15 residues. The germline gives CDR1 MGHRA, CDR2 YSYEKL.

The CDR3 here is CASSQTPGEYNEQFF. CDR3 sequence (DNA): TGTGCCAGCAGCCAAACACCGGGGGAATACAATGAGCAGTTCTTC. The chain couples TRBV13 to TRBJ2-1, with a tentative D call TRBD2 (6 bases). V shed 5 bases and J shed 4 bases, with 15 bases lying between them. The CDR3 is made up of 15 amino acids. CDR1 is PRHDT and CDR2 is FYEKMQ in the germline V gene (reference sequence).

The J gene is TRBJ2-5, the V gene TRBV5-4, with 9 bases matching TRBD1. The CDR3 is made up of 15 amino acids. Germline V gene lookup returns CDR1 SGHNT and CDR2 YYREEE (reference sequence). V was pared by 3 bases and J by 1 base, with 4 bases of the junction left unmatched. This chain's CDR3 is CASSWRTGAQETQYF. CDR3 nucleotide sequence: TGTGCCAGCAGCTGGAGGACAGGGGCCCAAGAGACCCAGTACTTC.

J is TRBJ1-6 and V is TRBV2; the D is unclear. Deletions cut 1 base from V and 5 bases from J, with 9 bases between. Germline CDR1 and CDR2: SNHLY and FYNNEI. The length of the CDR3 is 15 residues. Here the CDR3 reads CASSEVSGDNSPLHF. The CDR3 region has the DNA TGTGCCAGCAGTGAAGTCTCCGGGGATAATTCACCCCTCCACTTT.

The chain recombines TRBV30 with TRBJ1-2, with a weak D call TRBD1 (5 bases). The V gene lost 4 bases and the J gene lost 8 bases, with 14 bases spanning the gap. Per the germline V gene, CDR1 is GTSNPN and CDR2 is SVGIG (reference sequence). The CDR3 has 12 residues. CDR3 coding DNA: TGTGCCTGGACTTCCCAGGGTCGCGGCTACACCTTC. Residues: CAWTSQGRGYTF.

J is TRBJ2-1 and V is TRBV24-1; 7 nucleotides align to TRBD1. Germline-derived CDR1 and CDR2 are KGHDR and SFDVKD. The V and J ends lost 3 bases and 5 bases, in that order; junction bases with no gene match: 3. The CDR3 extends over 14 amino acids. CDR3 DNA: TGTGCCACCAGTGATGTGGGACAGAACAATGAGCAGTTCTTC. Its translation: CATSDVGQNNEQFF.

The chain combines TRBV12-3 or TRBV12-4 with TRBJ1-1; maybe TRBD1 (5 bases). V lost 6 bases, J lost 5 bases, and 13 bases lay in between. The CDR3 covers 13 residues. Written as DNA, the CDR3 is TGTGCCAGCAGGAGTCAGGAGGGGACTGAAGCTTTCTTT. This sequence encodes CASRSQEGTEAFF.

The V gene is TRBV7-8, the J gene TRBJ2-1; 10 bases align to TRBD1. Germline values: CDR1 SGHVS, CDR2 FQNEAQ. This CDR3 has 15 amino acids. V lost 1 base and J lost 6; bases outside the gene matches: 3. The CDR3 region is CASSLGGQGSNEQFF. The DNA for the CDR3 is TGTGCCAGCAGCTTAGGGGGACAGGGGTCCAATGAGCAGTTCTTC.

The genes are TRBV2 and TRBJ1-5; D perhaps matches TRBD1 (6 bases). V lost 4 bases, J lost 1 base, and 11 bases lay in between. Germline V CDR1 and CDR2: SNHLY, FYNNEI. The CDR3 is 15 residues long. The CDR3 protein is CASSVGTTSNQPQHF. CDR3 coding DNA: TGTGCCAGCAGTGTTGGGACAACAAGCAATCAGCCCCAGCATTTT.

To note about this clone: The sample has other DNA sequences that encode this CDR3 too. This rearrangement joins TRBV12-3 or TRBV12-4 to TRBJ1-2; a weak D match, TRBD1 (6 bases). The CDR3 covers 13 residues. The V end lost 6 bases, the J end lost 4 bases, and 12 bases lay between the germline ends. Written as DNA, the CDR3 is TGTGCCAGCAGCTTGGACAGTTTCTATGGCTACACCTTC. This codes for CASSLDSFYGYTF.

The chain uses TRBV3-1 (or the pseudogene TRBV3-2) and TRBJ2-7; D is perhaps TRBD1 (5 bases). Germline lookup yields CDR1 LGHDT and CDR2 YNNKEL (reference sequence). V lost 0 bases and J lost 6, with 9 bases in between. The CDR3 consists of 13 residues. CDR3 DNA: TGTGCCAGCAGCCAAGATCTGGGGCGCGAGCAGTACTTC. Translation: CASSQDLGREQYF.

This rearrangement joins TRBV19 to TRBJ2-7; D possibly corresponds to TRBD2 (5 bases). The length of the CDR3 is 13 residues. The germline gives CDR1 LNHDA, CDR2 SQIVND (reference sequence). V was shortened by 5 bases and J by 3 bases, with 11 bases between the two germline ends. The CDR3: CASSFGLDYEQYF. CDR3 sequence (DNA): TGTGCCAGTAGTTTCGGACTGGACTACGAGCAGTACTTC.